The present T cell receptor (beta chain) was sequenced within a study of shared clonotypes between healthy human individuals. This clone was seen only a few times. As yet, its antigen is unknown. V was cut by 4 bases and J by 3 bases, with 9 bases left in between. Looked up from germline, CDR1 is SGHVS and CDR2 is FQNEAQ. The CDR3 spans 13 residues. The donor population consisted of healthy HIV-negative adults with no recent acute infections or vaccinations. TCRdb's table, derived via immunoSEQ multiplex PCR, lists solely in-frame clones and lacks some. The data contain fewer than 400,000 clones, roughly 70% of them singletons. Points from the study as a whole: An expected dependence of interdonor clonotype sharing on sequencing depth was noted.

Sequencing was done on a sample of memory CD4+ T cells sorted from blood. The subset is: CD45RA-negative fraction. The rearrangement joins TRBV7-8 to TRBJ2-5, with D possibly being TRBD1 (6 bases). This receptor was taken from a man aged 25 to 45 in good health. CDR3 DNA sequence: TGTGCCAGCAGCTATAACAGGGAAGAGACCCAGTACTTC. Translating gives CASSYNREETQYF.